Detailed here is one T cell receptor (beta chain). Its antigen is still unknown. These data come from a study of cytomegalovirus exposure and HLA in healthy donors. The length of the CDR3 is 15 residues. Germline V gene sequence: CDR1 SQVTM, CDR2 ANQGSEA. J was trimmed by 6 bases and V by 1 base; bases with no gene match: 4. Findings of the study overall: The authors judged a highly shared variant cluster likely a sequencing artifact. TCR beta V- and J-gene trimming, according to a later analysis, was linked to a missense DCLRE1C variant.

The PCR made use of 60 Vbeta and 13 Jbeta primers. Some clones are missing from TCRdb's copy, which holds only in-frame ones; the method was immunoSEQ multiplex PCR. The sample contains 100,000 or so clones, 76% of which appear only once. Sequencing was done on a sample of PBMCs. The receptor comes from a woman aged 50 to 60 in good health and CMV-seropositive. This chain uses TRBV29-1 with TRBJ2-2; 11 nucleotides align to TRBD1. Here the CDR3 DNA reads TGCAGCGTTGAAGCCGGGACAGGGGGTCCCGGGGAGCTGTTTTTT. Its protein is CSVEAGTGGPGELFF.